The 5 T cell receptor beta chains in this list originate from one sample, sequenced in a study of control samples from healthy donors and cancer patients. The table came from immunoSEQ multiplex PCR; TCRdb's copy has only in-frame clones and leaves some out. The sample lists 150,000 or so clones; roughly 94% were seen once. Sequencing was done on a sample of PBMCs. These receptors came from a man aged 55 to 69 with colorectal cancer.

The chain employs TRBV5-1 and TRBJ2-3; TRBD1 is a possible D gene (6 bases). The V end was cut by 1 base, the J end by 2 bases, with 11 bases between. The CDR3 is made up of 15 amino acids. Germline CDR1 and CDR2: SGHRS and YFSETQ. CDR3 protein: CASSLRDMNTDTQYF. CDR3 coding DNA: TGCGCCAGCAGCTTGAGGGACATGAACACAGATACGCAGTATTTT.

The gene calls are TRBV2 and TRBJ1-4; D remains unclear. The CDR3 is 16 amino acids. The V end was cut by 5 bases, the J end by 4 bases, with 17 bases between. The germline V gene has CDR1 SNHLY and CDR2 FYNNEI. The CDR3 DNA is TGTGCCAGCAGTTCCGAGGACGGAAATCTTAATGAAAAACTGTTTTTT. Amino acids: CASSSEDGNLNEKLFF.

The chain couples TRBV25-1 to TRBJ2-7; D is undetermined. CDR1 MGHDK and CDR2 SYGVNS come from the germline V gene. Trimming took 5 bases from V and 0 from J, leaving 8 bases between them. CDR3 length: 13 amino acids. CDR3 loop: CASSPAHSYEQYF. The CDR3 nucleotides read TGTGCCAGCAGTCCGGCCCACTCCTACGAGCAGTACTTC.

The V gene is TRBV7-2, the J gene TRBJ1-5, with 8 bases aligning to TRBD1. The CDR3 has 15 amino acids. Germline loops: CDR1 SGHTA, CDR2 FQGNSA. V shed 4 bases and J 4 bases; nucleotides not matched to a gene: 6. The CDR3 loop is CASSSGTGRNQPQHF. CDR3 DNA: TGTGCCAGCAGCTCAGGGACAGGCAGGAATCAGCCCCAGCATTTT. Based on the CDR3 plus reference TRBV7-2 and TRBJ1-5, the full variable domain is GAGVSQSPSNKVTEKGKDVELRCDPISGHTALYWYRQSLGQGLEFLIYFQGNSAPDKSGLPSDRFSAERTGGSVSTLTIQRTQQEDSAVYLCASSSGTGRNQPQHFGDGTRLSIL.

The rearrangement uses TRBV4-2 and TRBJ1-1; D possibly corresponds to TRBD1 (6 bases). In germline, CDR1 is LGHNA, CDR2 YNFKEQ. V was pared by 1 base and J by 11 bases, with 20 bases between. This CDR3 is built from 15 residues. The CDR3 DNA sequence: TGTGCCAGCAGCCAAGTAAGCCAGGGGACGTACCGGGCTTTCTTT. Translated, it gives CASSQVSQGTYRAFF.